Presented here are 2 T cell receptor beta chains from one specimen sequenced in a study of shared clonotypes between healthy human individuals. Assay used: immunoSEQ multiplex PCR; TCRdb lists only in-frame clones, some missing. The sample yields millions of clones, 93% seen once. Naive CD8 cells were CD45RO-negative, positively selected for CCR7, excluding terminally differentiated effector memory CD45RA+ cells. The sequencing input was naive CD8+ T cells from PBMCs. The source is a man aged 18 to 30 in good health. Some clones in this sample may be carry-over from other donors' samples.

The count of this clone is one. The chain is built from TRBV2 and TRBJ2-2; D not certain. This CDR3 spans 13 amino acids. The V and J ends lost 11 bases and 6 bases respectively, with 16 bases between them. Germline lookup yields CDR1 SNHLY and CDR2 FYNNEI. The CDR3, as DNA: TGTGCCGGCGATCGAGTTGGGGCCGGGGAGCTGTTTTTT. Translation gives CAGDRVGAGELFF.

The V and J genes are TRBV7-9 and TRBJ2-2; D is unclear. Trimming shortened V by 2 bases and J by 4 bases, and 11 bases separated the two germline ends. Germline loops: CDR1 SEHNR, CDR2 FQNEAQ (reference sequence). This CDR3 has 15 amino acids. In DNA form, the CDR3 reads TGTGCCAGCAGCTTACCTAGGGCCGGCACCGGGGAGCTGTTTTTT. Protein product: CASSLPRAGTGELFF.